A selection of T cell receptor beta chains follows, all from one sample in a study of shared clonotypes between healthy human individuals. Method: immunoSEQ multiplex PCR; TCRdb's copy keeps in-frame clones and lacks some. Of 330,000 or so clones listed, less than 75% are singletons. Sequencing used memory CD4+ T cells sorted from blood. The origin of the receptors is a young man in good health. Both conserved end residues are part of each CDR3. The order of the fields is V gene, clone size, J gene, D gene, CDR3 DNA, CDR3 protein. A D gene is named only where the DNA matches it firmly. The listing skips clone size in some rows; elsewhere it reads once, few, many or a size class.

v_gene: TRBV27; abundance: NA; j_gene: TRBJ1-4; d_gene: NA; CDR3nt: TGTGCCAGTCCCGACGCGGGGGCGAGTGAAAAACTGTTTTTT; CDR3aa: CASPDAGASEKLFF
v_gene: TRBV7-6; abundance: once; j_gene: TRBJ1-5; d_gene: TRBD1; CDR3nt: TGTGCCAGCACGGAAGGACAGGGCAGAAATCAGCCCCAGCATTTT; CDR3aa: CASTEGQGRNQPQHF
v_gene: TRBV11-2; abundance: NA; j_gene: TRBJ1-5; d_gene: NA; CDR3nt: TGTGCCAGCAGCTTAGGAACCCATCAGCCCCAGCATTTT; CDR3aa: CASSLGTHQPQHF
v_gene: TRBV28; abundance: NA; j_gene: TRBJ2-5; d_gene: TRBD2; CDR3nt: TGTGCCAGCAGCCGACTAGCCAGAGAGACCCAGTACTTC; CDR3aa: CASSRLARETQYF
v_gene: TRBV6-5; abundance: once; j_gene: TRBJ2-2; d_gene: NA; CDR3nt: TGTGCCAGCAGTTACTTCGGACAGAACACCGGGGAGCTGTTTTTT; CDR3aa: CASSYFGQNTGELFF
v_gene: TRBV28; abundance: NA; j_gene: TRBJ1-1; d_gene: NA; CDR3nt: TGTGCCAGCAGTTTCCCGCCAGGGAACACTGAAGCTTTCTTT; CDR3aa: CASSFPPGNTEAFF
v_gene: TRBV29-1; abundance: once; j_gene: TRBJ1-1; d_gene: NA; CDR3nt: TGCAGCGTTGAACAGGGAAGGACTGAAGCTTTCTTT; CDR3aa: CSVEQGRTEAFF
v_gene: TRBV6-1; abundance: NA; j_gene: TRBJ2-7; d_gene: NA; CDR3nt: TGTGCCAGCAGTGAGGGGTGGAAAGGCGAGCAGTACTTC; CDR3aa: CASSEGWKGEQYF
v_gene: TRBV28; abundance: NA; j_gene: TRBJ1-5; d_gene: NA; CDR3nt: TGTGCCAGCAGTTTTTGGGGGGACGTTAGCAATCAGCCCCAGCATTTT; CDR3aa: CASSFWGDVSNQPQHF
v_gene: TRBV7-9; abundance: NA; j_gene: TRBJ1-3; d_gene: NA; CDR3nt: TGTGCCAGCAGCTACACGTCTACACCCGGAGGATATTTT; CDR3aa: CASSYTSTPGGYF
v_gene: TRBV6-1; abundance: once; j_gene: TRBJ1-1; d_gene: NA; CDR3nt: TGTGCCAGCAGGACCGACGGGAACACTGAAGCTTTCTTT; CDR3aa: CASRTDGNTEAFF
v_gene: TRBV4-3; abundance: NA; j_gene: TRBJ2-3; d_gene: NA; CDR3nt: TGCGCCAGCAGCCAAGAGAACAGGGGCACAGATACGCAGTATTTT; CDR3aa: CASSQENRGTDTQYF
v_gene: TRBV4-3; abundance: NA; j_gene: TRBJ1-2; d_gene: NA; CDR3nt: TGCGCCAGCAGCCAAGAGGGGGGGAGGGATCCCTATGGCTACACCTTC; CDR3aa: CASSQEGGRDPYGYTF
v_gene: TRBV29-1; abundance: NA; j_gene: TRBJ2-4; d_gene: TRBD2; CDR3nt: TGCAGCGCTACCGGGACTAGCGCCCCGGTACCCAAAAACATTCAGTACTTC; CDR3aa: CSATGTSAPVPKNIQYF
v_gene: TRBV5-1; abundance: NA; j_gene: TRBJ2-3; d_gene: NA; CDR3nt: TGCGCCAGCAGCCCTGTGGAACGTGCTAGCACAGATACGCAGTATTTT; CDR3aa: CASSPVERASTDTQYF
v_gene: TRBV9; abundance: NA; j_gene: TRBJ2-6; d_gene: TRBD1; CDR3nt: TGTGCCAGCAGCGTAGGACAGGGGTACTCTGGGGCCAACGTCCTGACTTTC; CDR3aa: CASSVGQGYSGANVLTF
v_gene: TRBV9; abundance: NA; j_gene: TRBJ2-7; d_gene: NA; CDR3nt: TGTGCCAGCAGCCCCCGCCACGGACGTGAGAACGAGCAGTACTTC; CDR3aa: CASSPRHGRENEQYF
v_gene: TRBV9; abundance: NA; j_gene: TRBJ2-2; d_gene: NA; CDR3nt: TGTGCCAGCAGCGTCCCCCCCGGGGAGCTGTTTTTT; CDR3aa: CASSVPPGELFF
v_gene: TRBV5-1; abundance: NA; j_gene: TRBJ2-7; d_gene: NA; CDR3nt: TGCGCCAGCACCTCGAGGGGCCAGCCTTCCTACGAGCAGTACTTC; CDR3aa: CASTSRGQPSYEQYF
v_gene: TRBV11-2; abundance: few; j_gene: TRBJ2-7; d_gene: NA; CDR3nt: TGTGCCAGCAGCCCCCGGTTGGAAAACTACGAGCAGTACTTC; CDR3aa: CASSPRLENYEQYF
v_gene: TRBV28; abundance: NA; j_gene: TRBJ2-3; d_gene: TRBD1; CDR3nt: TGTGCCAGCAGTTTATGGCCGAGGGACAGGGAGAGGACAGATACGCAGTATTTT; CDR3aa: CASSLWPRDRERTDTQYF
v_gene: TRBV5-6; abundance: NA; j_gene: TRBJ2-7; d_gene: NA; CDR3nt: TGTGCCAGCAGCTTGGAGGGCCGGACTCCACCTCCTTACGAGCAGTACTTC; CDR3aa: CASSLEGRTPPPYEQYF
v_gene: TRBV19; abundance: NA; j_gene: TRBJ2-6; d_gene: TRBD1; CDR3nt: TGTGCCAGCAGGGGGTCAGGGGCCAACGTCCTGACTTTC; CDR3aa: CASRGSGANVLTF
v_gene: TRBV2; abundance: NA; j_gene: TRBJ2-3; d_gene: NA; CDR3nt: TGTGCCAGTGTCCTTGAGAGTACTAGCACAGATACGCAGTATTTT; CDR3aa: CASVLESTSTDTQYF
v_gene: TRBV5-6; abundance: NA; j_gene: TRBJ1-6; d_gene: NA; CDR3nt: TGTGCCAGCAGCTGGTGGGACCGATATTCACCCCTCCACTTT; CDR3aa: CASSWWDRYSPLHF
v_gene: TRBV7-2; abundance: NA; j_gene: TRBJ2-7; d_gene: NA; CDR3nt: TGTGCCAGCAGCTTGCAAGGGGGAGTTAACGAGCAGTACTTC; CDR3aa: CASSLQGGVNEQYF
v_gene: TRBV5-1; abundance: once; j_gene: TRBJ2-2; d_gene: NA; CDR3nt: TGCGCCAGCAGCTTGGCTTGGGGGTCAGGCACCGGGGAGCTGTTTTTT; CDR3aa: CASSLAWGSGTGELFF
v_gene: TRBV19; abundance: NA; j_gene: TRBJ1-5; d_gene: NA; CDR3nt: TGTGCCAGTAGTATGGTTAAAGATCAGCCCCAGCATTTT; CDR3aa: CASSMVKDQPQHF
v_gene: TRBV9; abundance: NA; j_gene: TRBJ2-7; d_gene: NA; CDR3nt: TGTGCCAGCAGCGTAGACCCGGGTCCCTACGAGCAGTACTTC; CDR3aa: CASSVDPGPYEQYF
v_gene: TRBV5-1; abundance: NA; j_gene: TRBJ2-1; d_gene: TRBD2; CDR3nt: TGCGCCAGCAGCTTCTATGGGCGGGGGGGCACCGATGAGCAGTTCTTC; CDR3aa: CASSFYGRGGTDEQFF
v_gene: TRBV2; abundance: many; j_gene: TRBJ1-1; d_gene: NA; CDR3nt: TGTGCCAGCAGTAACGGGCGGAACACTGAAGCTTTCTTT; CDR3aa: CASSNGRNTEAFF
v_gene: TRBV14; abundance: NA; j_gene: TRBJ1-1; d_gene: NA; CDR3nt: TGTGCCAGCAGATTATCGGGGGCGCGGCGCGAAGCTTTCTTT; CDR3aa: CASRLSGARREAFF
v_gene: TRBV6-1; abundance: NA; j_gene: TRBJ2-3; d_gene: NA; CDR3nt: TGTGCCAGCACGGGAAAGAGGACTAGCACAGATACGCAGTATTTT; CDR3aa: CASTGKRTSTDTQYF
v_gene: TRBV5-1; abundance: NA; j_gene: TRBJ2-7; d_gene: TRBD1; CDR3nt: TGCGCCAGCAAAGGGACAGGCCCCTACGAGCAGTACTTC; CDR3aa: CASKGTGPYEQYF
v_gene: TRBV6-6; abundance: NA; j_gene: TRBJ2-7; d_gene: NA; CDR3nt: TGTGCCACTCGTGCTCTATTCGAGCAGTACTTC; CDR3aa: CATRALFEQYF
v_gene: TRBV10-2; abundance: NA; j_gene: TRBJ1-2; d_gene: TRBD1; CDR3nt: TGCGCCAGCAGAGCCGGGACAGGGAACTATGGCTACACCTTC; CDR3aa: CASRAGTGNYGYTF
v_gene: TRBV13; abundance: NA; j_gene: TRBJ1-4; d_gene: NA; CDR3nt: TGTGCCAGCAGCCACGACAGGTCTAATGAAAAACTGTTTTTT; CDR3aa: CASSHDRSNEKLFF
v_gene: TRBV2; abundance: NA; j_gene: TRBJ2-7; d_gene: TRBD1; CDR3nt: TGTGCCAGCAGGATTGGGGTGACAGGGGGATTCTACGAGCAGTACTTC; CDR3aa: CASRIGVTGGFYEQYF
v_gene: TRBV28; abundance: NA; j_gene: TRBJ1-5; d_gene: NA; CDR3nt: TGTGCCAGCAGTTTCCGGTTGGGTCAGCCCCAGCATTTT; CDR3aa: CASSFRLGQPQHF
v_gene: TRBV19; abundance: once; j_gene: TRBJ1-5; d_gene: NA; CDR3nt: TGTGCCAGTAAAGAGGTGGGGAATCAGCCCCAGCATTTT; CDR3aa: CASKEVGNQPQHF
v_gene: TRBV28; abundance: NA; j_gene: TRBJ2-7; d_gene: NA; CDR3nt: TGTGCCAGCAGTTTAGCCGGGTACGAGCAGTACTTC; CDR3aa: CASSLAGYEQYF